The 2 T cell receptor beta chains in this list originate from one sample, sequenced in a study of naive and memory T cell subsets. An equimolar mix of two oligonucleotides served as the beta constant-region primer for TRBC1 and TRBC2. TCRdb itself ran the UMI-ligation and nested PCR reads through MiXCR, one entry per CDR3 protein. This sample carries 25,000 to 30,000 distinct CDR3 sequences, over 8.5% of them seen once, and the ten largest clones take about 15%. Sequenced material: effector memory CD4+ T cells from blood. Subset here: effector memory, CD45RA- CD27-. The receptors here all came from a human donor in good health.

The chain employs TRBV7-9 and TRBJ2-5; 12 bases align to TRBD2. The CDR3 is 16 residues long. J was trimmed by 2 bases and V by 5 bases; bases with no gene match: 6. Germline-derived CDR1 and CDR2 are SEHNR and FQNEAQ (reference sequence). CDR3 in DNA: TGTGCCAGCAGCCCCTCTAGCGGGAGGGCTCAAGAGACCCAGTACTTC. This codes for CASSPSSGRAQETQYF. Full variable domain (missing parts from reference TRBV7-9 and TRBJ2-5): DTGVSQNPRHKITKRGQNVTFRCDPISEHNRLYWYRQTLGQGPEFLTYFQNEAQLEKSRLLSDRFSAERPKGSFSTLEIQRTEQGDSAMYLCASSPSSGRAQETQYFGPGTRLLVL.

This clonotype came up a few times. A junction end diverges from the germline sequence, so it may reflect a read error. V and J are TRBV15 and TRBJ2-7, with D perhaps TRBD1 (5 bases). The CDR3 totals 14 residues. Germline assignment: CDR1 LNHNV and CDR2 YYDKDF (reference sequence). CDR3 sequence reads: CATSREAGIYEQYF. The CDR3 DNA follows: TGTGCCACCAGTAGAGAAGCAGGGATCTACGAGCAGTACTTC.